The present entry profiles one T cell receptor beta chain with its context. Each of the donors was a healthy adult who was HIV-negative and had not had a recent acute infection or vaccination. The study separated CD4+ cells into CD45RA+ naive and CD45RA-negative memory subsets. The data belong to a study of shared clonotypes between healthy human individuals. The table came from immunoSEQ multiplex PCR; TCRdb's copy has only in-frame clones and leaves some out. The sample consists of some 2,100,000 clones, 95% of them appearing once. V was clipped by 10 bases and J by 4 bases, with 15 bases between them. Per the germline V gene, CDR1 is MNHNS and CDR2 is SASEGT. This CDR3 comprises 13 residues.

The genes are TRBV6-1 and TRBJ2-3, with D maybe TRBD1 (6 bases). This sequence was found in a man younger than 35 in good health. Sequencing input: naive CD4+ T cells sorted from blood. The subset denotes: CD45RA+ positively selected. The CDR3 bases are TGTGCCAAACAGGGTGTTCGGGCAGATACGCAGTATTTT. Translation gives CAKQGVRADTQYF.